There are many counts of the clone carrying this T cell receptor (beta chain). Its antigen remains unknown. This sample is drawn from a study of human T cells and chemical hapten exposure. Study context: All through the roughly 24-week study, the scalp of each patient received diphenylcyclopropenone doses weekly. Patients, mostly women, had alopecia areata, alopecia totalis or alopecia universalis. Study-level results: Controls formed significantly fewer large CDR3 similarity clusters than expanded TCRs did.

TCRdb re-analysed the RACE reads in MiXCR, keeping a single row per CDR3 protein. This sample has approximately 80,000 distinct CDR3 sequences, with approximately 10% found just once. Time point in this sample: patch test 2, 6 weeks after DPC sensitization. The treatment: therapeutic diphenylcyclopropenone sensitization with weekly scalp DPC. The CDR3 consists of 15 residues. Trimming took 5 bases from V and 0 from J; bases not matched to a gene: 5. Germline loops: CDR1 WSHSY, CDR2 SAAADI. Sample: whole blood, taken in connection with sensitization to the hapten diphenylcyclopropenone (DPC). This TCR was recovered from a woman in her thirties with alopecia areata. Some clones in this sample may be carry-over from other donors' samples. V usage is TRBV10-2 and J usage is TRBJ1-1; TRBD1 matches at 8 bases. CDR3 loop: CASSRAGGMNTEAFF. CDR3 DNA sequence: TGCGCCAGCAGTCGGGCAGGGGGCATGAACACTGAAGCTTTCTTT.